Below, 18 T cell receptor beta chains from the same sample are listed, as sequenced in a study of cytomegalovirus exposure and HLA in healthy donors. Only in-frame clones appear in the TCRdb table, and some are missing; sequencing was by immunoSEQ multiplex PCR. This table holds 90,000 to 120,000 clones, approximately 86% found once. Sequences were obtained from PBMCs. Receptors were obtained from a woman between 18 and 30 years old in good health and CMV-seronegative.

This clone was recorded a few times. V usage is TRBV10-1 and J usage is TRBJ1-3; unclear D gene. The CDR3 length is 13 residues. CDR1 and CDR2 from the germline V gene are WNHNN and SYGVQD (reference sequence). Trimming took off 11 bases at V and 5 bases at J, with 16 bases between the two ends. CDR3 in DNA: TGCGCCGGCCCACCCCCGCACAGAAACACCATATATTTT. As protein: CAGPPPHRNTIYF.

This chain joins TRBV2 and TRBJ2-3; 7 positions agree with TRBD2. J was trimmed by 2 bases and V by 4 bases; bases with no gene match: 6. Per germline, CDR1 SNHLY and CDR2 FYNNEI. The CDR3 length is 15 residues. The CDR3 sequence: CASSGGGGYTDTQYF. In nucleotides, the CDR3 is TGTGCCAGCAGTGGGGGCGGGGGATACACAGATACGCAGTATTTT.

The rearrangement uses TRBV25-1 and TRBJ1-3, with 8 bases that match TRBD1. CDR1 and CDR2 from the germline V gene are MGHDK and SYGVNS. The CDR3 spans 17 residues. V dropped 4 bases and J dropped 0; count of bases not matched to a gene: 8. CDR3 sequence: CASSGRDRKSSGNTIYF. The CDR3 DNA reads TGTGCCAGCAGTGGACGGGACAGGAAAAGCTCTGGAAACACCATATATTTT.

V is TRBV7-2 and J is TRBJ2-1; D unresolved. The CDR3 contains 12 residues. The germline V gene encodes CDR1 SGHTA and CDR2 FQGNSA. Trimming stripped 4 bases from V and 12 bases from J, with 13 bases between. The CDR3 DNA reads TGTGCCAGCAGCTCGCCGGGTCCTTCGCAGTTCTTC. Its protein is CASSSPGPSQFF.

The chain has TRBV30 and TRBJ2-2; 12 positions agree with TRBD2. Trimming took 2 bases from V and 7 from J; bases not matched to a gene: 11. CDR1 and CDR2 from the germline V gene are GTSNPN and SVGIG (reference sequence). The CDR3 consists of 17 residues. As DNA, the CDR3 is TGTGCCTGGAGTAGGTTAAGGACTAGCGGGGCTGTCGGGGAGCTGTTTTTT. It translates to CAWSRLRTSGAVGELFF.

The chain employs TRBV19 and TRBJ1-1; D perhaps matches TRBD1 (5 bases). V was trimmed by 5 bases and J by 3 bases, leaving 10 bases between them. CDR3 length equals 13 residues. Germline CDR1 LNHDA, CDR2 SQIVND (reference sequence). CDR3 protein: CASSYPGHTEAFF. CDR3 nucleotides: TGTGCCAGTAGTTACCCAGGGCACACTGAAGCTTTCTTT.

This clone has just a few counts. The chain links TRBV25-1 to TRBJ1-1; tentatively, D is TRBD1 (5 bases). V was trimmed by 4 bases and J by 5 bases, leaving 14 bases between them. Germline V lookup: CDR1 MGHDK, CDR2 SYGVNS. The CDR3 runs 14 residues. CDR3: CASSGGEGLTEAFF. DNA for the CDR3: TGTGCCAGCAGTGGAGGGGAGGGCCTAACTGAAGCTTTCTTT.

The CDR3 coding sequence is TGTGCCAGCAGTTACTTCGACAGGGTAAAGCACGAGCAGTACTTC. This encodes CASSYFDRVKHEQYF. The chain has TRBV27 and TRBJ2-7; TRBD1 aligns across 7 bases. Germline V gene lookup returns CDR1 MNHEY and CDR2 SMNVEV (reference sequence). V shed 4 bases, J shed 5 bases, and the junction held 11 bases outside the gene matches. The CDR3 contains 15 residues.

V and J are TRBV2 and TRBJ1-1, with D possibly being TRBD1 (5 bases). V lost 3 bases and J lost 4, with 18 bases in between. The CDR3 loop spans 16 amino acids. The germline V gene has CDR1 SNHLY and CDR2 FYNNEI. The CDR3 DNA follows: TGTGCCAGCAGTGATAGCTCGGAGAGGGGAGGCACTGAAGCTTTCTTT. It codes for CASSDSSERGGTEAFF.

The V gene is TRBV6-5, the J gene TRBJ2-2; possible D gene TRBD2, 6 bases. The CDR3 is made up of 14 amino acids. The V and J ends lost 7 bases and 5 bases respectively, with 14 bases between them. Germline lookup yields CDR1 MNHEY and CDR2 SVGAGI. The CDR3 reads CASNPGLHTGELFF. The CDR3 DNA reads TGTGCCAGCAACCCGGGACTCCATACCGGGGAGCTGTTTTTT.

The chain joins TRBV2 to TRBJ1-4; D ambiguous. The CDR3 runs to 15 residues. Per the germline V gene, CDR1 is SNHLY and CDR2 is FYNNEI. V was shortened by 6 bases and J by 5 bases, with 16 bases between the two germline ends. CDR3 loop: CASRTTAGTNEKLFF. The CDR3 DNA reads TGTGCCAGCAGGACGACCGCGGGTACAAATGAAAAACTGTTTTTT.

The count of this clone is one. The chain uses TRBV10-2 and TRBJ1-2; the D gene is possibly TRBD1 (5 bases). Per germline, CDR1 WSHSY and CDR2 SAAADI. Deletions cut 3 bases from V and 4 bases from J, with 12 bases between. CDR3 length equals 14 residues. The CDR3 coding sequence is TGCGCCAGCAGTGATAGTGGGGCTGGCTATGGCTACACCTTC. Protein: CASSDSGAGYGYTF.

This chain links TRBV2 with TRBJ2-5, with TRBD2 matching 8 bases. The germline gives CDR1 SNHLY, CDR2 FYNNEI. The CDR3 loop spans 16 amino acids. Trimming removed 6 bases from V and 5 bases from J; junction bases left unmatched: 14. This CDR3 reads CASRNSGAPSSETQYF. Here the CDR3 DNA reads TGTGCCAGCAGGAATAGCGGGGCTCCTTCTTCGGAGACCCAGTACTTC.

For this clone: This sample includes further DNA sequences coding for the same CDR3. The chain combines TRBV4-2 with TRBJ2-7; D is unclear. The CDR3 contains 11 residues. V was clipped by 1 base and J by 4 bases, with 2 bases between them. Germline loops: CDR1 LGHNA, CDR2 YNFKEQ. CDR3 region: CASSQAYEQYF. CDR3 nucleotides: TGTGCCAGCAGCCAAGCTTACGAGCAGTACTTC.

V and J are TRBV5-1 and TRBJ2-3, with D perhaps matching TRBD2 (6 bases). The CDR3 length is 15 residues. Germline V gene sequence: CDR1 SGHRS, CDR2 YFSETQ. V gave up 2 bases and J gave up 0 bases, with 10 bases separating them. The DNA for the CDR3 is TGCGCCAGCAGCTTTATAGCGGAAAGCACAGATACGCAGTATTTT. Protein sequence: CASSFIAESTDTQYF.

This clone came up once. The chain has TRBV6-6 and TRBJ2-3; possibly TRBD2 for D (6 bases). The germline CDR1 and CDR2 sequences are MNHNY and SVGAGI (reference sequence). The CDR3 has 15 amino acids. Trimming left V 10 bases short and J 2 bases short, with 19 bases between. The CDR3 bases are TGTGCCACCTCAATGGAGGGCCCCCACACAGATACGCAGTATTTT. Its translation is CATSMEGPHTDTQYF.

There are a few counts of this clone. This sequence joins TRBV19 and TRBJ2-3, with 9 bases aligning to TRBD1. The CDR3 is 12 residues long. V shed 6 bases and J 13 bases; nucleotides not matched to a gene: 8. Germline assignment: CDR1 LNHDA and CDR2 SQIVND (reference sequence). CDR3 nucleotides: TGTGCCAGTAGCCCGGGACAGGGTAGGGAGTATTTT. Translated, it gives CASSPGQGREYF.

This rearrangement joins TRBV23-1 to TRBJ2-3; 15 bases are a match to TRBD2. TRBV23-1 is an open reading frame, and its role is uncertain. This CDR3 comprises 17 residues. V dropped 2 bases and J dropped 3; count of bases not matched to a gene: 3. CDR3 bases: TGCGCCAGCAGTCAAATGGGACTAGCGGGGGGTACAGATACGCAGTATTTT. Translation gives CASSQMGLAGGTDTQYF.